These T cell receptor beta chains were read from a single sample in a study of blood T cells in healthy people across ages. TCRdb used MiXCR to reprocess the 5' RACE reads, holding one entry per CDR3 protein. The sample has more than 500,000 distinct CDR3 sequences, 27% seen once; the top ten hold about a fifth. The sequenced material came from blood. The receptors shown here come from a woman in her 70s in good health. CDR3s include the opening cysteine and the closing phenylalanine or tryptophan. Fields, in order: clone size, D gene, V gene, J gene, CDR3 protein, CDR3 DNA. D genes are given only for firm matches. Clone size appears in some rows only: once, few, many, or a class for an expanded clone.

clone size: .; D gene: TRBD2; V gene: TRBV6-1; J gene: TRBJ2-7; CDR3 protein: CASSRGLAGGATSYEQYF; CDR3 DNA: TGTGCCAGCAGTAGGGGACTAGCGGGGGGTGCGACCTCCTACGAGCAGTACTTC
clone size: few; D gene: .; V gene: TRBV7-2; J gene: TRBJ2-3; CDR3 protein: CASSSYSDTQYF; CDR3 DNA: TGTGCCAGCAGCTCATACTCGGATACGCAGTATTTT
clone size: .; D gene: .; V gene: TRBV24-1; J gene: TRBJ2-1; CDR3 protein: CATSDSGRGKQFF; CDR3 DNA: TGTGCCACCAGTGATTCAGGGCGGGGCAAGCAGTTCTTC
clone size: few; D gene: .; V gene: TRBV12-3/TRBV12-4; J gene: TRBJ2-5; CDR3 protein: CASSLYGQAQYF; CDR3 DNA: TGTGCCAGCAGTTTATACGGGCAGGCCCAGTACTTC
clone size: few; D gene: .; V gene: TRBV20-1; J gene: TRBJ1-2; CDR3 protein: CSASVQGKNGYTF; CDR3 DNA: TGCAGTGCTTCTGTACAGGGTAAAAATGGCTACACCTTC
clone size: .; D gene: .; V gene: TRBV5-5; J gene: TRBJ2-6; CDR3 protein: CASSLLETGANVLTF; CDR3 DNA: TGTGCCAGCAGCTTACTAGAAACTGGGGCCAACGTCCTGACTTTC
clone size: many; D gene: .; V gene: TRBV12-3/TRBV12-4; J gene: TRBJ1-1; CDR3 protein: CASSLAESGDSTEAFF; CDR3 DNA: TGTGCCAGCAGTTTAGCGGAGTCAGGGGATAGCACTGAAGCTTTCTTT
clone size: .; D gene: .; V gene: TRBV20-1; J gene: TRBJ2-7; CDR3 protein: CSARDGGRSSGEQYF; CDR3 DNA: TGCAGTGCTAGAGATGGGGGGAGGTCATCAGGCGAGCAGTACTTC
clone size: few; D gene: .; V gene: TRBV7-2; J gene: TRBJ1-2; CDR3 protein: CASSSPGVWNGYTF; CDR3 DNA: TGTGCCAGCAGCTCTCCCGGGGTATGGAATGGCTACACCTTC
clone size: few; D gene: .; V gene: TRBV20-1; J gene: TRBJ1-3; CDR3 protein: CSARVGSGSGNTIYF; CDR3 DNA: TGCAGTGCTAGAGTCGGCTCAGGATCTGGAAACACCATATATTTT
clone size: .; D gene: TRBD1; V gene: TRBV6-2/TRBV6-3; J gene: TRBJ1-4; CDR3 protein: CASRGGQGEKLFF; CDR3 DNA: TGTGCCAGCCGAGGGGGACAGGGGGAAAAACTGTTTTTT